These T cell receptor beta chains were read from a single sample in a study of regulatory T cells in long-lasting Graves disease. TCRdb passed the multiplex PCR reads through MiXCR, listing each CDR3 protein once. The sample comprises 300,000 to 400,000 distinct CDR3 sequences, approximately 15% of which are singletons, and 25% to 30% rests with the top ten. These sequences were also reported in another study, on T cells in Graves' hyperthyroidism and ophthalmopathy.

The input for sequencing was peripheral blood mononuclear cells (PBMCs), taken at new diagnosis, from a patient treated with antithyroid drugs. These receptors all come from a man aged 35 to 55 with Graves disease. CDR3s include the opening cysteine and the closing phenylalanine or tryptophan. D genes are given only for firm matches. Expanded clones are given a class, and other clones once, few, many or no size at all.

D gene,J gene,V gene,clone size,CDR3 protein,CDR3 DNA
TRBD1,TRBJ1-6,TRBV11-2,.,CASSTTYPGQGAHNSPLHF,TGTGCCAGCAGCACGACATATCCGGGACAGGGGGCTCATAATTCACCCCTCCACTTT
.,TRBJ1-4,TRBV9,few,CASSVAGGIAEKLFF,TGTGCCAGCAGCGTAGCAGGAGGGATAGCTGAAAAACTGTTTTTT
.,TRBJ2-7,TRBV5-1,many,CASSPQGIPSYEQYF,TGCGCCAGCAGCCCCCAGGGGATTCCGTCCTACGAGCAGTACTTC
TRBD1,TRBJ2-1,TRBV2,few,CASIFQGDSYNEQFF,TGTGCCAGCATTTTCCAGGGGGACTCCTACAATGAGCAGTTCTTC
TRBD2,TRBJ2-1,TRBV7-2,many,CASSLAGPTAGGEQFF,TGTGCCAGCAGCTTAGCCGGCCCAACAGCGGGGGGAGAGCAGTTCTTC
TRBD2,TRBJ2-7,TRBV6-1,many,CASGRGQDYEQYF,TGTGCCAGCGGGAGGGGTCAGGACTACGAGCAGTACTTC
.,TRBJ1-6,TRBV5-1,many,CASSLEPQGNSPLHF,TGCGCCAGCAGCTTGGAGCCTCAAGGGAATTCACCCCTCCACTTT
.,TRBJ2-7,TRBV29-1,many,CSVAFGGSYEQYF,TGCAGCGTTGCCTTTGGAGGCTCCTACGAGCAGTACTTC
.,TRBJ2-1,TRBV5-1,many,CASSSTSYNEQFF,TGCGCCAGCAGCTCGACTAGTTACAATGAGCAGTTCTTC
TRBD2,TRBJ2-4,TRBV4-2,once,CASSQVTSGGKNIQYF,TGTGCCAGCAGCCAAGTGACTAGCGGGGGGAAAAACATTCAGTACTTC
TRBD2,TRBJ2-1,TRBV5-4,.,CASSSPSGSNEQFF,TGTGCCAGCAGCTCGCCTAGCGGGAGTAATGAGCAGTTCTTC
.,TRBJ2-6,TRBV11-2,.,CASSFLSGAEGANVLTF,TGTGCCAGCAGCTTTCTCTCAGGGGCCGAGGGGGCCAACGTCCTGACTTTC
.,TRBJ2-2,TRBV14,few,CASSPHPYGFGELFF,TGTGCCAGCAGCCCGCATCCCTACGGGTTCGGGGAGCTGTTTTTT
.,TRBJ2-7,TRBV5-1,.,CASSHNIYSGTTSYEQYF,TGCGCCAGCAGTCATAACATATACTCCGGGACAACCTCCTACGAGCAGTACTTC
.,TRBJ2-3,TRBV20-1,.,CSALGKDTQYF,TGCAGTGCCCTAGGGAAAGATACGCAGTATTTT
.,TRBJ2-5,TRBV7-3,few,CASSSQGFAQETQYF,TGTGCCAGCAGCTCACAGGGTTTTGCCCAAGAGACCCAGTACTTC
.,TRBJ2-3,TRBV5-1,many,CASSLAAVTDTQYF,TGCGCCAGCAGCTTGGCCGCGGTTACAGATACGCAGTATTTT
.,TRBJ1-1,TRBV20-1,many,CSAYGPHTEAFF,TGCAGTGCTTACGGGCCTCACACTGAAGCTTTCTTT
TRBD1,TRBJ1-5,TRBV18,many,CASSTGQLNQPQHF,TGTGCCAGCTCAACGGGACAGCTCAATCAGCCCCAGCATTTT
.,TRBJ2-7,TRBV6-1,.,CASSARASEQYF,TGTGCCAGCAGTGCTCGGGCATCCGAGCAGTACTTC
TRBD2,TRBJ2-3,TRBV10-2,many,CASRTSGYTDTQYF,TGCGCCAGCCGGACTAGCGGGTACACAGATACGCAGTATTTT
TRBD2,TRBJ2-7,TRBV4-2,.,CASSQGARGGGYEQYF,TGTGCCAGCAGCCAAGGGGCGCGGGGGGGCGGGTACGAGCAGTACTTC
.,TRBJ1-5,TRBV4-1,few,CASSQVNQPQHF,TGCGCCAGCAGCCAAGTTAATCAGCCCCAGCATTTT
TRBD1,TRBJ2-2,TRBV7-2,few,CASSPGTGANTGELFF,TGTGCCAGCAGCCCCGGGACAGGGGCGAACACCGGGGAGCTGTTTTTT
TRBD1,TRBJ1-1,TRBV6-1,many,CASSQGPRTGEEAFF,TGTGCCAGCAGCCAGGGACCTAGGACAGGGGAAGAAGCTTTCTTT
.,TRBJ2-3,TRBV27,many,CASPFLGGDTQYF,TGTGCCAGCCCCTTTCTCGGGGGAGATACGCAGTATTTT
TRBD1,TRBJ1-4,TRBV6-5,.,CASSYSIAGGEKLFF,TGTGCCAGCAGTTACTCGATTGCAGGGGGTGAAAAACTGTTTTTT
TRBD2,TRBJ2-1,TRBV11-2,.,CASSTGGWGGNEQFF,TGTGCCAGCAGCACCGGAGGGTGGGGGGGCAATGAGCAGTTCTTC
TRBD1,TRBJ2-4,TRBV28,many,CATQGDRGVRAKNIQYF,TGTGCCACCCAGGGGGACAGGGGGGTTAGGGCCAAAAACATTCAGTACTTC
.,TRBJ2-3,TRBV3-1,many,CASSPLAGFTDTQYF,TGTGCCAGCAGCCCCTTGGCGGGTTTCACAGATACGCAGTATTTT
.,TRBJ2-1,TRBV4-1,many,CASSQWGAGNNEQFF,TGCGCCAGCAGCCAATGGGGGGCAGGTAACAATGAGCAGTTCTTC
TRBD1,TRBJ1-5,TRBV5-1,many,CASSKGTVWVGHNQPQHF,TGCGCCAGCAGCAAGGGGACAGTTTGGGTCGGCCACAATCAGCCCCAGCATTTT
.,TRBJ2-1,TRBV5-4,few,CASSLGYEQFF,TGTGCCAGCAGCCTAGGCTATGAGCAGTTCTTC
TRBD1,TRBJ1-1,TRBV24-1,.,CATSDNGQGAAFF,TGTGCCACCAGTGACAACGGACAGGGGGCTGCTTTCTTT
.,TRBJ2-1,TRBV19,few,CASSIFKGIGNEQFF,TGTGCCAGTAGTATATTTAAGGGGATCGGCAATGAGCAGTTCTTC
.,TRBJ2-7,TRBV7-2,few,CAWSPLFSYEQYF,TGTGCCTGGAGTCCACTCTTTTCCTACGAGCAGTACTTC
.,TRBJ1-4,TRBV27,.,CASSPGGQYEKLFF,TGTGCCAGCAGTCCGGGGGGACAATATGAAAAACTGTTTTTT
TRBD2,TRBJ2-3,TRBV28,many,CASNLAGGYTDTQYF,TGTGCCAGCAATTTAGCGGGGGGATACACAGATACGCAGTATTTT
TRBD2,TRBJ2-3,TRBV7-3,many,CASSFLGRGADTQYF,TGTGCCAGCAGCTTCCTGGGGCGGGGGGCAGATACGCAGTATTTT
.,TRBJ1-5,TRBV28,many,CASSPGRAHLQPQHF,TGTGCCAGCAGCCCGGGGAGGGCACATCTTCAGCCCCAGCATTTT
TRBD1,TRBJ1-5,TRBV12-3/TRBV12-4,few,CASGPTGANNQPQHF,TGTGCCAGCGGACCGACAGGGGCCAACAATCAGCCCCAGCATTTT
.,TRBJ2-2,TRBV2,.,CASNLQGSGTGELFF,TGTGCCAGCAACCTACAGGGATCAGGGACCGGGGAGCTGTTTTTT
TRBD1,TRBJ2-7,TRBV12-5,many,CASDATGTGAHEQYF,TGTGCTAGTGACGCTACCGGGACAGGGGCCCACGAGCAGTACTTC
TRBD1,TRBJ2-4,TRBV20-1,many,CSAHSTGAVIQYF,TGCAGTGCTCATAGTACAGGGGCGGTCATTCAGTACTTC
TRBD1,TRBJ2-7,TRBV30,many,CAWSVYRGQEQYF,TGTGCCTGGAGTGTATACAGGGGGCAAGAGCAGTACTTC
.,TRBJ2-3,TRBV29-1,many,CSVDRRASTDTQYF,TGCAGCGTTGACCGGCGGGCTAGCACAGATACGCAGTATTTT
TRBD1,TRBJ1-1,TRBV7-9,few,CATKQWGQGENTEAFF,TGTGCCACCAAGCAGTGGGGACAGGGCGAGAACACTGAAGCTTTCTTT
.,TRBJ2-3,TRBV12-3/TRBV12-4,many,CASSGETSTDTQYF,TGTGCCAGCAGCGGGGAGACTAGCACAGATACGCAGTATTTT
TRBD1,TRBJ1-4,TRBV20-1,many,CSAPPGQGAPEKLFF,TGCAGTGCCCCACCGGGACAGGGGGCGCCGGAAAAACTGTTTTTT
.,TRBJ1-2,TRBV20-1,.,CSAPDGDAYGYTF,TGCAGTGCTCCCGACGGGGATGCCTATGGCTACACCTTC